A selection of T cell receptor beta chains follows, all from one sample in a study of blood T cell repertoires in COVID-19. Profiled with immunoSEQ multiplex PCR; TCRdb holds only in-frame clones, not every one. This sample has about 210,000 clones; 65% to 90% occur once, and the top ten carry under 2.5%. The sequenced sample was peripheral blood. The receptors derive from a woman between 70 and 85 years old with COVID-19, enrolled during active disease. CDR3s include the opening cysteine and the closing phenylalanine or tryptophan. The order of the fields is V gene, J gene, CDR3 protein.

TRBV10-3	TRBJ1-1	CAIRTGGGNTEAFF
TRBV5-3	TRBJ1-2	CARSQLAGAGPGFNYGYTF
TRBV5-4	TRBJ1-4	CASSNGTAVTTNEKLFF
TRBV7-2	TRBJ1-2	CASSSSLRHQSGYGYTF
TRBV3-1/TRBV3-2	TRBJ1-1	CASSQHGTPPEAFF
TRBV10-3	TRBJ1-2	CAISPGQGNYGYTF
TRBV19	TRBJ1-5	CASSTGTGGRGNQPQHF
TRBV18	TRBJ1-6	CASSLGDSPLHF
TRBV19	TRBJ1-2	CASSPLGQGENYGYTF
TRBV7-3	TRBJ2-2	CASSLNPAGSSNTGELFF
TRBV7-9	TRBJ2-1	CASSLHGGRDNEQFF
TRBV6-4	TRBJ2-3	CASSVTSGTDTQYF
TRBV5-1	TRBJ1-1	CASRSTNQGTNTEAFF
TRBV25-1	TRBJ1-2	CASTPVGGPYGYTF
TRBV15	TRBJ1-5	CATSRLGQSDQPQHF
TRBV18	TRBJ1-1	CASSQDSNTEAFF
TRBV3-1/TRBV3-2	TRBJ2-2	CASSRATGELFF
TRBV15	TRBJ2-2	CATSRDRSAAGTGELFF
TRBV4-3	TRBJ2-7	CASSQGPSSEWYEQYF
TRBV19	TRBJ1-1	CASSIQGSTEAFF
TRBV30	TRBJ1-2	CAWSDDRGPYGYTF
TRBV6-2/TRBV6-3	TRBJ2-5	CASSVDSPGAQYF
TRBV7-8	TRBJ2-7	CASSHARLSSYEQYF
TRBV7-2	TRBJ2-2	CANIRGANTGELFF
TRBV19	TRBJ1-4	CASSIVSRANEKLFF
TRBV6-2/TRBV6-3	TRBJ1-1	CASSYSGTNTEAFF
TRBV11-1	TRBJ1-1	CASSLAWGNTEAFF
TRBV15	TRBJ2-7	CATSGWTGAYEQYF
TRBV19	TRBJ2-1	CASSLRGGQGRNEQFF
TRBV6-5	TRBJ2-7	CASSYGATLYEQYF